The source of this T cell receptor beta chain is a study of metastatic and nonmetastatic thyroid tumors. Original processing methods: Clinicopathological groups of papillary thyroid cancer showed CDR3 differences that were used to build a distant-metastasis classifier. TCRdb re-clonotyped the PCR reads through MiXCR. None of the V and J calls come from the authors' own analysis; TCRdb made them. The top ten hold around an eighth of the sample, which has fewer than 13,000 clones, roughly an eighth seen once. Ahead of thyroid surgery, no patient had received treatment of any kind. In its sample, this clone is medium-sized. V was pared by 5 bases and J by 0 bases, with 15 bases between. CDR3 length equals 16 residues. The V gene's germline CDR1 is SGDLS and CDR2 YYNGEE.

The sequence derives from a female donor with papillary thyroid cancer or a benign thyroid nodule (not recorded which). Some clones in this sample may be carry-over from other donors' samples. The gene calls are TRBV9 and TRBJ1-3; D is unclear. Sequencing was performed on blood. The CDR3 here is CASSDLRAPSGNTIYF. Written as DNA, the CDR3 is TGTGCCAGCAGTGATCTGAGGGCACCCTCTGGAAACACCATATATTTT.